The clone carrying this T cell receptor (beta chain) was observed a handful of times. The antigen is unknown. The data were produced by immunoSEQ multiplex PCR, yet TCRdb's version contains in-frame clones alone and is incomplete. The data hold about a million clones, with approximately 80% observed a single time. These data are taken from a study of shared clonotypes between healthy human individuals. Study-wide findings and caveats: A small donor pool kept down the genetic and exposure-history diversity that was represented.

Germline CDR1 is SNHLY and CDR2 is FYNNEI. The CDR3 consists of 11 residues. The V gene lost 5 bases and the J gene lost 3 bases, with 4 bases spanning the gap. This chain links TRBV2 with TRBJ2-5; the D is unclear. This clonotype originated in a man aged 18 to 30 in good health. Some clones in this sample may be carry-over from other donors' samples. The sequenced sample was memory CD4+ T cells from PBMCs. Specified subset: CD45RA-negative fraction. The CDR3 DNA follows: TGTGCCAGCAGTTACGAAGAGACCCAGTACTTC. Its translation: CASSYEETQYF.